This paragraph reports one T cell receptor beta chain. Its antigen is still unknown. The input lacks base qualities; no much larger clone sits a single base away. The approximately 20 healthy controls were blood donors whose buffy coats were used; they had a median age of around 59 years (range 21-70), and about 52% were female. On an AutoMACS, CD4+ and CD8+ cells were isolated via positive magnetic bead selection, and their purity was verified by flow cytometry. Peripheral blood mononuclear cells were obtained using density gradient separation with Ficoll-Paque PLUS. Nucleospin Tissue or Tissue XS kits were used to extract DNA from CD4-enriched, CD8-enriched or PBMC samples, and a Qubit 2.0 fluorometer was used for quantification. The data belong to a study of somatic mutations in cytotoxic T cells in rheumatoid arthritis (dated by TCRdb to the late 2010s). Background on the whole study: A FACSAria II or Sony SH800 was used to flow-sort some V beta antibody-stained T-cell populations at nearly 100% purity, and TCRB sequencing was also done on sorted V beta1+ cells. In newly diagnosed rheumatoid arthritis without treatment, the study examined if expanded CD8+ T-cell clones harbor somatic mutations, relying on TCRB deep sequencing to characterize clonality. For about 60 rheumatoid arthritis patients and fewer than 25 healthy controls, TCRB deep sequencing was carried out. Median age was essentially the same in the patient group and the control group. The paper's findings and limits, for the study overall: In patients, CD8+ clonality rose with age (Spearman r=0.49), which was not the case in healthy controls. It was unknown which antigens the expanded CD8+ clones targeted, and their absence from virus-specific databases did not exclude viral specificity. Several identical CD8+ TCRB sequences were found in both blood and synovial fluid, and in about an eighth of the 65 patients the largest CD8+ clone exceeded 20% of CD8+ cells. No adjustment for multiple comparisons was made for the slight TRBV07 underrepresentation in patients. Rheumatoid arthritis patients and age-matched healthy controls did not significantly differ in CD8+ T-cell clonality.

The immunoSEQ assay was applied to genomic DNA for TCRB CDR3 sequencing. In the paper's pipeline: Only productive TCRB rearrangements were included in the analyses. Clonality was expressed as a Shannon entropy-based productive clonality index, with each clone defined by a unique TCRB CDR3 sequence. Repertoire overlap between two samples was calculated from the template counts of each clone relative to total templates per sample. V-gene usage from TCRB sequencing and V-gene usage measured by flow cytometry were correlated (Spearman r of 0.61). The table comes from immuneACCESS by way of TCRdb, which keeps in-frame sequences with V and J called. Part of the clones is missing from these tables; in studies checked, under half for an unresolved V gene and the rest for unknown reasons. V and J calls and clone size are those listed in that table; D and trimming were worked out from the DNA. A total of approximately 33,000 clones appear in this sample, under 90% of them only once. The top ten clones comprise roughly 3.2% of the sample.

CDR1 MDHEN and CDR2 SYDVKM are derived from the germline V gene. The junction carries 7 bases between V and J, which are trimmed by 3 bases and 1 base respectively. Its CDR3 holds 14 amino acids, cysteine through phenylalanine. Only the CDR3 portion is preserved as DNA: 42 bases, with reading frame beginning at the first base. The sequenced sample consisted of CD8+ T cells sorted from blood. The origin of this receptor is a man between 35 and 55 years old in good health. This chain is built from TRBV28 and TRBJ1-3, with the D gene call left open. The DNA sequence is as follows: TGTGCCAGCAGTTTGGAAGGATCTGGAAACACCATATATTTT. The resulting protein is CASSLEGSGNTIYF.